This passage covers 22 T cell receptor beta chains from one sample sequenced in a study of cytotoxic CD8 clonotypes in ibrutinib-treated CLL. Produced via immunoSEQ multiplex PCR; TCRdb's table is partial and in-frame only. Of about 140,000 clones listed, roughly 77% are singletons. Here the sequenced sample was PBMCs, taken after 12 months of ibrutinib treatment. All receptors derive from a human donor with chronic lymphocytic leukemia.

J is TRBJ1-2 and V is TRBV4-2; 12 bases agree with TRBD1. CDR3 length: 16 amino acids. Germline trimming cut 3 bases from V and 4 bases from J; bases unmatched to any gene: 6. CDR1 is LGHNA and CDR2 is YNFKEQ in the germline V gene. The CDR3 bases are TGTGCCAGCAGCCAGGGGGGGACAGGGGGCCTCTATGGCTACACCTTC. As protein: CASSQGGTGGLYGYTF.

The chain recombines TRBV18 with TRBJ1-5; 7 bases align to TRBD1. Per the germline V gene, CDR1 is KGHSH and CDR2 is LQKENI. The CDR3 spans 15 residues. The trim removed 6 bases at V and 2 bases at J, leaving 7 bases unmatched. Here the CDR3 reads CASSPDRVGNQPQHF. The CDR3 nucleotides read TGTGCCAGCTCGCCTGACAGGGTGGGCAATCAGCCCCAGCATTTT.

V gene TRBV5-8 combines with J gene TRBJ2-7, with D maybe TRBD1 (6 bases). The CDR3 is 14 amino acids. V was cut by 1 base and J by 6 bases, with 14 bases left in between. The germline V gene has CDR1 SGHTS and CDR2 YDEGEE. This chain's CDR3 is CASSLTGISLEQYF. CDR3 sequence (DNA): TGTGCCAGCAGCTTGACAGGGATCAGCCTCGAGCAGTACTTC.

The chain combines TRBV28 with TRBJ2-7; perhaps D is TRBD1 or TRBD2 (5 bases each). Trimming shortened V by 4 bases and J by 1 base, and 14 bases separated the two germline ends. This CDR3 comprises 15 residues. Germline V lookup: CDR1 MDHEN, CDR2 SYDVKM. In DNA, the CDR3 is TGTGCCAGCAGTTCTGCCTCCGGGACGTCCTACGAGCAGTACTTC. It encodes CASSSASGTSYEQYF.

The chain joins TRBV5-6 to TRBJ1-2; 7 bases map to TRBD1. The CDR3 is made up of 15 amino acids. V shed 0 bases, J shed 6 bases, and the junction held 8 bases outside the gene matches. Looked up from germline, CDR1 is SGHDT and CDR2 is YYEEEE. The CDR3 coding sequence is TGTGCCAGCAGCTTGGACAGGGGAGCAGGTAATGGCTACACCTTC. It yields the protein CASSLDRGAGNGYTF.

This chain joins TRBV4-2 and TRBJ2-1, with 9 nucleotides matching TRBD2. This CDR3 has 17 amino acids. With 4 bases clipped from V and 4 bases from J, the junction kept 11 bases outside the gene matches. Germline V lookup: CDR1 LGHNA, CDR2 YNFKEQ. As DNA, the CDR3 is TGTGCCAGCAGCCCCACCGCTCTAGCGGGGAGGTACAATGAGCAGTTCTTC. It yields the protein CASSPTALAGRYNEQFF.

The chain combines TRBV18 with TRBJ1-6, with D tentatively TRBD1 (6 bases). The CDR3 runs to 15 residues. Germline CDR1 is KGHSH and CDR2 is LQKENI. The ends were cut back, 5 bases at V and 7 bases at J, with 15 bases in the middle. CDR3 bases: TGTGCCAGCTCAATTATGGGGGCGGGAAATTCACCCCTCCACTTT. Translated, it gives CASSIMGAGNSPLHF.

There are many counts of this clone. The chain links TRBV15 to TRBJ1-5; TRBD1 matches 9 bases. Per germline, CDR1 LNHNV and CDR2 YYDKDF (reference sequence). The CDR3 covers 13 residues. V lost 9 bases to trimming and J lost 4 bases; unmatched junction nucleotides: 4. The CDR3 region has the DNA TGTGCCACAACAGGGGGCGCAAATCAGCCCCAGCATTTT. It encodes CATTGGANQPQHF.

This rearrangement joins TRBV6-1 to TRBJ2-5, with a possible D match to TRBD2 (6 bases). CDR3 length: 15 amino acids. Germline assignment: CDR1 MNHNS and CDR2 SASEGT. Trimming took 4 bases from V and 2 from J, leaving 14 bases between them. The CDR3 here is CASSAWQGGQETQYF. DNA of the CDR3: TGTGCCAGCAGTGCTTGGCAGGGAGGTCAAGAGACCCAGTACTTC.

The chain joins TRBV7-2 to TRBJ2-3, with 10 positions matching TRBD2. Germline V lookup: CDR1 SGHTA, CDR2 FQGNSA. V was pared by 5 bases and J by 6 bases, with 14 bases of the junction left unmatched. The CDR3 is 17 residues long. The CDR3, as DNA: TGTGCCAGCAGCCCGCTAAGGAGCGGGAGGGCCGGGGATACGCAGTATTTT. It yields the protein CASSPLRSGRAGDTQYF.

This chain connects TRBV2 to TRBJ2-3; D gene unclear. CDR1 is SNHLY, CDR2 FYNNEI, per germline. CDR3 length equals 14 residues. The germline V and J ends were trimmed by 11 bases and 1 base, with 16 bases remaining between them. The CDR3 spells CAALLGLGTDTQYF. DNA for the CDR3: TGTGCCGCCCTCCTAGGCCTCGGCACAGATACGCAGTATTTT.

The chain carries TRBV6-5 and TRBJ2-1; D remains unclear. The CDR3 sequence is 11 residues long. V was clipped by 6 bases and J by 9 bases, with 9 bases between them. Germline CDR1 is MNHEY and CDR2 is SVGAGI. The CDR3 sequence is CASRYLGEQFF. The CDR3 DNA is TGTGCCAGCAGATATTTAGGTGAGCAGTTCTTC.

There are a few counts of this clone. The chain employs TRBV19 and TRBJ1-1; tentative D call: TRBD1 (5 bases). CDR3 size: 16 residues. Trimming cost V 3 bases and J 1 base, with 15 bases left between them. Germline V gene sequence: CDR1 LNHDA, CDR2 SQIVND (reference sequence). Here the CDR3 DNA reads TGTGCCAGTAGTATCCCGAAATTGACAGCGAACACTGAAGCTTTCTTT. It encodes CASSIPKLTANTEAFF.

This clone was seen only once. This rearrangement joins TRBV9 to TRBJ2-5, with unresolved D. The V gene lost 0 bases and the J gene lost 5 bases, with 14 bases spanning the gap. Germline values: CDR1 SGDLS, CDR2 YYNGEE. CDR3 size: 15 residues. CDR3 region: CASSVGASPMETQYF. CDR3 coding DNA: TGTGCCAGCAGCGTAGGGGCCTCTCCAATGGAGACCCAGTACTTC.

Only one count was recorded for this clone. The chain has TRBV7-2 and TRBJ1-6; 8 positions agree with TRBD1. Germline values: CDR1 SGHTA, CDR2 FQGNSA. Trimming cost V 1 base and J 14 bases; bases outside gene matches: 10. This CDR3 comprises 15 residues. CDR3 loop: CASSLDGTGLQSLHF. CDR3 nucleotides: TGTGCCAGCAGCTTAGACGGGACAGGACTACAATCCCTCCACTTT. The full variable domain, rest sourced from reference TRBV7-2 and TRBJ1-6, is GAGVSQSPSNKVTEKGKDVELRCDPISGHTALYWYRQSLGQGLEFLIYFQGNSAPDKSGLPSDRFSAERTGGSVSTLTIQRTQQEDSAVYLCASSLDGTGLQSLHFGNGTRLTVT.

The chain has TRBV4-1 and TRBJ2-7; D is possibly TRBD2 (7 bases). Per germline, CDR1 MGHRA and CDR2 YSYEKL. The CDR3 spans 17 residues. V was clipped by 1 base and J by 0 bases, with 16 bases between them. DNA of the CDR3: TGCGCCAGCAGCCAAGTCCGGGGGGCGCTGAGCTCCTACGAGCAGTACTTC. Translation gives CASSQVRGALSSYEQYF.

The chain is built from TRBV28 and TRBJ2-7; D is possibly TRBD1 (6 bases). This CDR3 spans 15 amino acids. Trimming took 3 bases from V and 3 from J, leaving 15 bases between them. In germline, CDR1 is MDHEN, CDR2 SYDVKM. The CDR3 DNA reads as TGTGCCAGCAGTTTCCTTGGACAGTCACACTACGAGCAGTACTTC. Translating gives CASSFLGQSHYEQYF. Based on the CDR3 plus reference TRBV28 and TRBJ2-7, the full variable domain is DVKVTQSSRYLVKRTGEKVFLECVQDMDHENMFWYRQDPGLGLRLIYFSYDVKMKEKGDIPEGYSVSREKKERFSLILESASTNQTSMYLCASSFLGQSHYEQYFGPGTRLTVT.

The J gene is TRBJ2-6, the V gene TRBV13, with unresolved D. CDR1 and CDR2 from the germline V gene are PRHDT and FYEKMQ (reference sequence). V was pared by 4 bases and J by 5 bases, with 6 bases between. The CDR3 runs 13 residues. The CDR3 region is CASSSFRANVLTF. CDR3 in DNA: TGTGCCAGCAGCTCCTTCCGGGCCAACGTCCTGACTTTC. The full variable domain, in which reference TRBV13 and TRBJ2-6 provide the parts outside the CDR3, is AAGVIQSPRHLIKEKRETATLKCYPIPRHDTVYWYQQGPGQDPQFLISFYEKMQSDKGSIPDRFSAQQFSDYHSELNMSSLELGDSALYFCASSSFRANVLTFGAGSRLTVL.

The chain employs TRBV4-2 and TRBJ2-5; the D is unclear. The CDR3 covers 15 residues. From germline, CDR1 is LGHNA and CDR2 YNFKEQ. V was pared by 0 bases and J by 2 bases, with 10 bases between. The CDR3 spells CASSQDGVVQETQYF. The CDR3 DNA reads TGTGCCAGCAGCCAAGATGGGGTAGTACAAGAGACCCAGTACTTC.

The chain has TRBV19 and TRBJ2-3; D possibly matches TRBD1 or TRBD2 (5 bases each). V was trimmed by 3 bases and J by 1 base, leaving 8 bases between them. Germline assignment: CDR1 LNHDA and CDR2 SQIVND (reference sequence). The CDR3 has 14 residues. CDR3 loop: CASSMMGGTDTQYF. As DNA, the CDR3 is TGTGCCAGTAGTATGATGGGGGGCACAGATACGCAGTATTTT.

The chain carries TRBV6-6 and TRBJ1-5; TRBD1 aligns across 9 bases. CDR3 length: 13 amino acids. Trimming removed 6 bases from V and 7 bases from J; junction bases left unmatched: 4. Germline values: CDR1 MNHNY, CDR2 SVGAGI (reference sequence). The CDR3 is CASRGQGGQPQHF. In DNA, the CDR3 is TGTGCCAGCAGGGGACAGGGAGGACAGCCCCAGCATTTT.

CDR3 amino acids: CASSFPWKLADFNEQFF. DNA of the CDR3: TGCGCCAGCAGCTTTCCTTGGAAACTAGCGGACTTCAATGAGCAGTTCTTC. The chain is built from TRBV5-1 and TRBJ2-1; 8 nucleotides line up with TRBD2. J gave up 6 bases and V 2 bases, and 13 bases lay outside the gene matches. The CDR3 is 17 amino acids. In germline, CDR1 is SGHRS, CDR2 YFSETQ.